This T cell receptor (beta chain) stems from a study of blood T cell repertoires in COVID-19. Across the whole study: Researchers got acute and convalescent COVID-19 samples from the United States, Italy and Spain.

The germline CDR1 and CDR2 sequences are SNHLY and FYNNEI. The CDR3 is 15 amino acids. V trimming: 6 bases; J trimming: 6 bases; junction bases outside the gene matches: 8. Assay: immunoSEQ multiplex PCR; the TCRdb copy retains only in-frame clones and omits some. The sample lists under 200,000 clones, about 76% occurring once. Material for sequencing was peripheral blood. The origin of this receptor is a woman between 40 and 50 years old with COVID-19, enrolled during active disease. This chain uses TRBV2 with TRBJ2-7, with 13 bases aligning to TRBD2. The CDR3 protein is CASSPWTSGSSEQYF. The CDR3 coding sequence is TGTGCCAGCAGCCCTTGGACTAGCGGGAGCAGCGAGCAGTACTTC.